Listed below are T cell receptor beta chains from one sample, sequenced in a study of control samples from healthy donors and cancer patients. The protocol was immunoSEQ multiplex PCR, while the TCRdb copy is restricted to in-frame clones and leaves out a portion. The sample shows about 110,000 clones, approximately 82% of them seen only once. Sequenced: blood. Receptors were obtained from a man aged 18 to 29 in good health. Both conserved end residues are part of each CDR3. D genes are given only for firm matches. The size entry is marked missing in some rows and otherwise reads once, few, many or a size class.

CASSVYAGTIYGYTF,TGTGCCAGTAGCGTATACGCAGGGACCATCTATGGCTACACCTTC,TRBV19,.,.,TRBJ1-2
CASSSRVQNTGELFF,TGTGCCAGCAGCTCCAGGGTGCAGAACACCGGGGAGCTGTTTTTT,TRBV7-8,.,.,TRBJ2-2
CSVGRSTDTQYF,TGCAGCGTGGGGCGTTCCACAGATACGCAGTATTTT,TRBV29-1,.,.,TRBJ2-3
CASRPQGINSYEQYF,TGTGCCAGCAGGCCGCAGGGGATTAATTCCTACGAGCAGTACTTC,TRBV6-6,.,.,TRBJ2-7
CATSQTGTGRGEQYF,TGTGCCACCAGCCAAACCGGGACAGGGCGAGGCGAGCAGTACTTC,TRBV15,TRBD1,.,TRBJ2-7
CASSRDRVGILTEAFF,TGTGCCAGCAGCAGAGACAGGGTCGGGATTTTGACTGAAGCTTTCTTT,TRBV5-4,TRBD1,few,TRBJ1-1
CASKKGGHYNEQFF,TGTGCCAGCAAGAAAGGCGGACACTACAATGAGCAGTTCTTC,TRBV6-5,.,.,TRBJ2-1
CASSLGGGTDTQYF,TGCGCCAGCAGCTTGGGTGGGGGCACAGATACGCAGTATTTT,TRBV5-1,.,.,TRBJ2-3
CASSVGGGQPQHF,TGTGCCAGCAGCGTAGGGGGTGGTCAGCCCCAGCATTTT,TRBV9,.,.,TRBJ1-5
CASSDWDSSYEQYF,TGTGCCAGCAGTGATTGGGACAGTTCCTACGAGCAGTACTTC,TRBV25-1,TRBD1,.,TRBJ2-7
CASSIGHGSGGAGSYNEQFF,TGTGCCAGTAGTATAGGCCATGGTAGCGGGGGGGCCGGATCCTACAATGAGCAGTTCTTC,TRBV19,TRBD2,.,TRBJ2-1
CASTLRGGLGSPLHF,TGTGCCAGCACCCTCCGGGGGGGGTTGGGTTCACCCCTCCACTTT,TRBV28,.,.,TRBJ1-6
CASSVYRDGYTF,TGTGCCAGCAGCGTTTACAGGGACGGCTACACCTTC,TRBV9,.,.,TRBJ1-2
CASCGGNNQPQHF,TGTGCCAGCTGCGGGGGAAACAATCAGCCCCAGCATTTT,TRBV12-3/TRBV12-4,.,.,TRBJ1-5
CASSLAPGTPSQETQYF,TGCGCCAGCAGCCTAGCGCCAGGGACGCCGAGCCAAGAGACCCAGTACTTC,TRBV5-1,.,.,TRBJ2-5
CATRDPNQPQHF,TGTGCCACCCGGGATCCCAATCAGCCCCAGCATTTT,TRBV10-3,.,.,TRBJ1-5
CASSLVPDLGEQFF,TGTGCCAGCAGCTTAGTCCCGGACCTGGGTGAGCAGTTCTTC,TRBV11-2,.,.,TRBJ2-1
CASSSENTEAFF,TGTGCCAGCAGCTCCGAGAACACTGAAGCTTTCTTT,TRBV11-2,.,once,TRBJ1-1
CASSEFPPEQFF,TGTGCCAGCAGTGAATTCCCCCCCGAGCAGTTCTTC,TRBV25-1,.,.,TRBJ2-1
CASSEFGQGTYGYTF,TGTGCCAGCAGCGAGTTCGGACAGGGCACATATGGCTACACCTTC,TRBV9,TRBD1,.,TRBJ1-2
CASSSIPRTSGDYNEQFF,TGTGCCAGCAGTTCCATCCCCAGGACTAGCGGGGACTACAATGAGCAGTTCTTC,TRBV6-2/TRBV6-3,TRBD2,.,TRBJ2-1
CASSQKVTSSGNTIYF,TGTGCCAGCAGCCAAAAAGTAACGAGCTCTGGAAACACCATATATTTT,TRBV7-2,.,.,TRBJ1-3
CASSLASGIYGGYTF,TGTGCCAGCAGCTTAGCCTCGGGCATTTATGGGGGCTACACCTTC,TRBV7-9,.,.,TRBJ1-2
CASSYNGGDYGYTF,TGTGCCAGCAGTTACAATGGCGGAGACTATGGCTACACCTTC,TRBV6-2/TRBV6-3,.,.,TRBJ1-2
CASSPRDGYTF,TGTGCCAGCAGCCCCCGGGATGGCTACACCTTC,TRBV9,.,.,TRBJ1-2
CASSLGSGGYNEQFF,TGTGCCAGCAGTCTCGGAAGCGGGGGGTACAATGAGCAGTTCTTC,TRBV27,TRBD2,.,TRBJ2-1
CASSLGSGGRADTQYF,TGTGCCAGCAGCTTAGGCTCCGGGGGCCGCGCAGATACGCAGTATTTT,TRBV7-2,.,.,TRBJ2-3
CASSLSDGYSGANVLTF,TGTGCCAGCAGTTTATCAGACGGATACTCTGGGGCCAACGTCCTGACTTTC,TRBV27,.,.,TRBJ2-6
CASSLLQPGQGVTHGEKLFF,TGTGCCAGTAGTTTACTCCAGCCGGGACAGGGAGTCACTCATGGTGAAAAACTGTTTTTT,TRBV19,TRBD1,.,TRBJ1-4
CASSEWRPISEETQYF,TGTGCCAGCAGTGAATGGCGACCAATATCGGAAGAGACCCAGTACTTC,TRBV25-1,.,.,TRBJ2-5
CASSQGTSTEAFF,TGCGCCAGCAGCCAAGGTACCAGCACTGAAGCTTTCTTT,TRBV4-1,.,.,TRBJ1-1
CASSKLAGVLSYNEQFF,TGTGCCAGCAGCAAACTAGCGGGGGTTTTATCCTACAATGAGCAGTTCTTC,TRBV7-9,TRBD2,.,TRBJ2-1
CASSYPDLGGYF,TGTGCCAGCAGTTACCCGGACCTGGGGGGGTATTTT,TRBV6-7,.,.,TRBJ2-3
CASRDSSGNTIYF,TGTGCCAGCAGGGACAGCTCTGGAAACACCATATATTTT,TRBV6-5,.,.,TRBJ1-3
CASSFPGVSPLHF,TGTGCCAGCAGCTTCCCGGGAGTTTCACCCCTCCACTTT,TRBV7-9,.,.,TRBJ1-6
CASTLGQLDQPQHF,TGTGCCAGTACCCTGGGACAACTGGATCAGCCCCAGCATTTT,TRBV19,.,.,TRBJ1-5
CASSPGTGLGNQPQHF,TGTGCCAGCAGCCCCGGGACAGGTCTTGGCAATCAGCCCCAGCATTTT,TRBV3-1/TRBV3-2,TRBD1,.,TRBJ1-5
CASSLAPGYNSPLHF,TGTGCCAGCAGCTTAGCTCCCGGCTATAATTCACCCCTCCACTTT,TRBV7-2,.,.,TRBJ1-6
CASSSTGGGYEQYF,TGTGCCAGCAGCTCCACAGGGGGGGGATACGAGCAGTACTTC,TRBV7-9,.,.,TRBJ2-7
CASSYRGGSSYEQYF,TGTGCCAGCAGTTACAGAGGCGGGAGCTCCTACGAGCAGTACTTC,TRBV6-2/TRBV6-3,TRBD2,.,TRBJ2-7
CASFKTGITDTQYF,TGTGCCAGCTTCAAGACGGGGATCACAGATACGCAGTATTTT,TRBV5-6,.,.,TRBJ2-3
CARSLRTDTQYF,TGTGCCAGAAGCTTGCGGACAGATACGCAGTATTTT,TRBV5-3,.,.,TRBJ2-3